Below are 19 T cell receptor beta chains sequenced from a single sample in a study of T cells in severe cutaneous drug reactions. The donors had carbamazepine-induced Stevens-Johnson syndrome or toxic epidermal necrolysis. The iRepertoire multiplex PCR system with TCR subtype-specific primers built both bulk and single-cell libraries. TCRdb re-called the multiplex PCR reads and shows each CDR3 protein once, DNA omitted. The sample is made up of some 1,200 distinct CDR3 sequences, and the top ten hold 15% to 20% of it. Sequenced: cells from a skin blister. These receptors all come from a human donor with Stevens-Johnson syndrome, a severe cutaneous drug reaction.

Measured by frequency, this clonotype is medium-sized (0.01 to 0.1%). The chain links TRBV6-2 or TRBV6-3 to TRBJ2-5. Germline V gene sequence: CDR1 MNHEY, CDR2 SVGEGT. The CDR3 extends over 16 amino acids. The CDR3 sequence is CASSYSMAIQQETQYF.

Considering frequency, this clonotype is medium-sized. The CDR3 spells CASSFLSASTDTQYF. The J gene is TRBJ2-3, the V gene TRBV5-5. The CDR3 is 15 residues long. Germline CDR1 reads SGHKS; CDR2 reads YYEKEE (reference sequence). Combining the CDR3 with reference TRBV5-5 and TRBJ2-3 gives the whole variable domain DAGVTQSPTHLIKTRGQQVTLRCSPISGHKSVSWYQQVLGQGPQFIFQYYEKEERGRGNFPDRFSARQFPNYSSELNVNALLLGDSALYLCASSFLSASTDTQYFGPGTRLTVL.

This chain links TRBV11-2 with TRBJ2-7; as DNA is missing, the TRBD2 call by TCRdb cannot be tested. Germline values: CDR1 SGHAT, CDR2 FQNNGV. This CDR3 contains 14 residues. CDR3 residues: CASSLFGEGYEQYF.

This clonotype is deemed large by its frequency. The chain employs TRBV19 and TRBJ1-1. The CDR3 loop spans 12 amino acids. Germline V CDR1 and CDR2: LNHDA, SQIVND (reference sequence). The CDR3 here is CAAREGNTEAFF. Full variable domain (rest looked up from reference TRBV19 and TRBJ1-1): DGGITQSPKYLFRKEGQNVTLSCEQNLNHDAMYWYRQDPGQGLRLIYYSQIVNDFQKGDIAEGYSVSREKKESFPLTVTSAQKNPTAFYLCAAREGNTEAFFGQGTRLTVV.

This clonotype is deemed medium-sized (0.01 to 0.1%) by its frequency. The chain combines TRBV6-6 with TRBJ2-5; the TCRdb D gene call, TRBD2, has no DNA to confirm it. This CDR3 is 19 amino acids long. Germline CDR1 is MNHNY and CDR2 is SVGAGI (reference sequence). The chain's CDR3 is CASSYRWSGLAGDQETQYF.

The chain carries TRBV30 and TRBJ2-7; no DNA is available, so the TRBD1 call from TCRdb remains unchecked. CDR3 length equals 12 residues. In germline, CDR1 is GTSNPN, CDR2 SVGIG (reference sequence). The CDR3 spells CAWRRGPYEQYF.

This clonotype is medium-sized by frequency. V gene TRBV7-2 combines with J gene TRBJ2-1; without DNA, the TCRdb call of TRBD2 cannot be checked. Germline V gives CDR1 SGHTA, CDR2 FQGNSA. The length of the CDR3 is 16 residues. CDR3 region: CASSLVGTSGQETQFF.

This clonotype is called large based on its frequency. The rearrangement links TRBV5-6 to TRBJ2-2. Germline values: CDR1 SGHDT, CDR2 YYEEEE. The CDR3 covers 17 residues. This CDR3 is CASSLVRSGFLSGELFF.

The chain links TRBV28 to TRBJ2-3. There are 12 residues in the CDR3. Germline lookup yields CDR1 MDHEN and CDR2 SYDVKM. The CDR3 sequence is CASRSSTDTQYF.

This clonotype is deemed large by its frequency. The CDR3 region is CSVEGLSGGGKQFF. The chain combines TRBV29-1 with TRBJ2-1. The CDR3 is 14 amino acids. CDR1 and CDR2 from the germline V gene are SQVTM and ANQGSEA.

This clonotype ranks as medium-sized in terms of frequency. The rearrangement uses TRBV12-3 or TRBV12-4 and TRBJ1-5; TCRdb's D call, TRBD1, is unchecked because there is no DNA. The CDR3 sequence is 16 residues long. CDR3 in amino acids: CASSFGQAFSDQPQHF.

The V gene is TRBV6-1, the J gene TRBJ2-1; TCRdb's D gene call, TRBD1, goes unchecked for lack of DNA. This CDR3 comprises 15 residues. Germline-derived CDR1 and CDR2 are MNHNS and SASEGT. CDR3 sequence: CASSEGTGEVNEQFF.

V and J are TRBV6-2 or TRBV6-3 and TRBJ2-3. CDR1 and CDR2 (germline): MNHEY, SVGEGT. The CDR3 sequence is 14 residues long. Here the CDR3 reads CASSYRLSPDTQYF.

This rearrangement joins TRBV11-2 to TRBJ1-6; TCRdb selects TRBD1, and the lack of DNA leaves this call unchecked. CDR1 and CDR2 from the germline V gene are SGHAT and FQNNGV. This CDR3 has 14 residues. The CDR3 protein is CGSGTGSYNSPLHF.

Frequency places this clonotype as medium-sized (0.01 to 0.1%). CDR3: CSLLRQDRGPYEQYF. The chain uses TRBV20-1 and TRBJ2-7; the D gene TCRdb calls, TRBD1, cannot be checked with no DNA. Germline CDR1 and CDR2: DFQATT and SNEGSKA (reference sequence). This CDR3 has 15 residues.

This clonotype is deemed medium-sized (0.01 to 0.1%) by its frequency. The chain has TRBV5-5 and TRBJ2-5; TCRdb reports TRBD1, a call that lacks DNA to check it against. Germline CDR1 reads SGHKS; CDR2 reads YYEKEE (reference sequence). This CDR3 is built from 15 residues. CDR3 in amino acids: CASSSGTGDPETQYF.

This clonotype is called large (0.1 to 1%) based on its frequency. This chain links TRBV25-1 with TRBJ1-3. CDR3 length equals 14 residues. CDR1 MGHDK and CDR2 SYGVNS come from the germline V gene. CDR3 protein: CASSEGSSGNTIYF. Together with reference TRBV25-1 and TRBJ1-3, the CDR3 gives the full variable domain: EADIYQTPRYLVIGTGKKITLECSQTMGHDKMYWYQQDPGMELHLIHYSYGVNSTEKGDLSSESTVSRIRTEHFPLTLESARPSHTSQYLCASSEGSSGNTIYFGEGSWLTVV.

Frequency places this clonotype as medium-sized. This chain connects TRBV6-5 to TRBJ2-7; the TCRdb call, TRBD2, lacks DNA for checking. The CDR3 has 16 residues. The germline gives CDR1 MNHEY, CDR2 SVGAGI. The CDR3 sequence is CASSYSASGTPYEQYF.

V is TRBV18 and J is TRBJ2-3; TCRdb lists TRBD2, though no DNA is available to test this call. Germline V gene data show CDR1 as KGHSH and CDR2 as LQKENI. This CDR3 is 16 amino acids long. This CDR3 is CASSPSSAGTSDTQYF.